This T cell receptor beta chain emerged from a study of blood T cell repertoires in COVID-19. In the study overall: Spain, Italy and the United States supplied samples that represented acute and convalescent COVID-19.

Clones were read by immunoSEQ multiplex PCR, and TCRdb kept only the in-frame ones, dropping some. This repertoire shows 220,000 or so clones, roughly 75% found once; its top ten account for around 6%. This CDR3 has 13 residues. The germline V gene encodes CDR1 SGHDT and CDR2 YYEEEE. J gave up 4 bases and V 6 bases, and 6 bases lay outside the gene matches. The sample consisted of peripheral blood. The receptor comes from a woman in her 70s with acute or convalescent COVID-19. The gene calls are TRBV5-6 and TRBJ1-2, with TRBD1 identical over 7 bases. Here the CDR3 DNA reads TGTGCCAGCACCAACAGGGGCCTCTATGGCTACACCTTC. This translates into CASTNRGLYGYTF.